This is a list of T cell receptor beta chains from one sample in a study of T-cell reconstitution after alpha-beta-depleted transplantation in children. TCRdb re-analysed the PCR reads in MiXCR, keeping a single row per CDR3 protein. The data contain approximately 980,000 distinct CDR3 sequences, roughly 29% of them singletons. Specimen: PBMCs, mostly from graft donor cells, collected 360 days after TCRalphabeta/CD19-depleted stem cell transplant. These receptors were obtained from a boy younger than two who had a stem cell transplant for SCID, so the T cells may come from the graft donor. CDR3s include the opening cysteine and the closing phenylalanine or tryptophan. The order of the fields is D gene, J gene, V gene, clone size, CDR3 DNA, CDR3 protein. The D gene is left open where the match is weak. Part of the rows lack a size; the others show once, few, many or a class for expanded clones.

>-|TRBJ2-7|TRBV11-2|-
TGTGCCTCTCGGGACAACTCCTACGAGCAGTACTTC
CASRDNSYEQYF
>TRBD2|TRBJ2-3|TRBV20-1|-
TGCAGTGCTACGATAAGACTAGCGGGGCCAACAGATACGCAGTATTTT
CSATIRLAGPTDTQYF
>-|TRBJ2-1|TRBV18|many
TGTGCCAGCTCGCTAATGGGGGAGCAGTTCTTC
CASSLMGEQFF
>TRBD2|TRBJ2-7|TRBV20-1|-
TGCAGTGCCAGCCCGGGGGGGCCGGTGCAGTACTTC
CSASPGGPVQYF
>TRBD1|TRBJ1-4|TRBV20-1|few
TGCAGTGCTACGGACAGGGGGGGAAATGAAAAACTGTTTTTT
CSATDRGGNEKLFF
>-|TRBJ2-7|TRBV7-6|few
TGTGCCAGCAGCTTAGTTGCGGAATCCCTAACCTACGAGCAGTACTTC
CASSLVAESLTYEQYF
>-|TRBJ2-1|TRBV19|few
TGTGCCACCTCATATGGGGGGCCACACAATGAGCAGTTCTTC
CATSYGGPHNEQFF
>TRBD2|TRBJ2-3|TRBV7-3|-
TGTGCCAGCAGCCACAGCGGGGCAAACACAGATACGCAGTATTTT
CASSHSGANTDTQYF
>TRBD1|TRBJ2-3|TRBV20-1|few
TGCAGTGCTAGTCTTTCAGGGGGCACCACAGATACGCAGTATTTT
CSASLSGGTTDTQYF
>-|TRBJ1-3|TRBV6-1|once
TGTGCCAGCAGTGTACAGGACGACTCTGGAAACCCCATATATTTT
CASSVQDDSGNPIYF
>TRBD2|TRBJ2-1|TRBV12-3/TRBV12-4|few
TGTGCCAGCAGTTTAAGGGGGACTAGCGGGGGCAATGAGCAGTTCTTC
CASSLRGTSGGNEQFF
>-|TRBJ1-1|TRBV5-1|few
TGCGCCAGCAGCTCCGGCCCCGGGGGGAGGGAAGCTTTCTTT
CASSSGPGGREAFF
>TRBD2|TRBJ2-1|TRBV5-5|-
TGTGCCAGCAGCCAACTGCCTAGCGGGGGGGCCGTTTATGAGCAGTTCTTC
CASSQLPSGGAVYEQFF
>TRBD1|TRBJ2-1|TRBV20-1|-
TGCAGTGCTAGCCACCACACAGGGGGAGGTTCCAATGAGCAGTTCTTC
CSASHHTGGGSNEQFF
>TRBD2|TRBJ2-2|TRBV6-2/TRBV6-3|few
TGTGCCAGCAGTTACCCACCCGGACTAGCGGGGAAGGATACCGGGGAGCTGTTTTTT
CASSYPPGLAGKDTGELFF
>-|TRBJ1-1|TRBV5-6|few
TGTGCCAGCAGCTTGACAGGGAAGTACACTGAAGCTTTCTTT
CASSLTGKYTEAFF
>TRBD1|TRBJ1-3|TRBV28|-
TGTGCCAGCAGGGAACAGGGGGCGAGAGGAAACACCATATATTTT
CASREQGARGNTIYF
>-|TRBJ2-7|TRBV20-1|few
TGCAGTGCGAGAGGGGACCTTAGCTCCTACGAGCAGTACTTC
CSARGDLSSYEQYF
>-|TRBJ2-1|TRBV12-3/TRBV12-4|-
TGTGCCAGCACCTGGGACGGGATCAATGAGCAGTTCTTC
CASTWDGINEQFF
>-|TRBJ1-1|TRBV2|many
TGTGCCAGCCGACAGGTTATAATGAACACTGAAGCTTTCTTT
CASRQVIMNTEAFF
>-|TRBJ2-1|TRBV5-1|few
TGCGCCAGCAGCTTTTTGGGGGGACAGAGCTACAATGAGCAGTTCTTC
CASSFLGGQSYNEQFF
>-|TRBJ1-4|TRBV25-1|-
TGTGCCAGCAGTGACCGGTATCCCGCAACTAATGAAAAACTGTTTTTT
CASSDRYPATNEKLFF
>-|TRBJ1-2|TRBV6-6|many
TGTGCCAGCTCCGCGGGACCCTATGGCTACACCTTC
CASSAGPYGYTF
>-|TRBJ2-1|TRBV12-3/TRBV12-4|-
TGTGCCAGCAGTCGCCGGGGAAACCCAACCTACAATGAGCAGTTCTTC
CASSRRGNPTYNEQFF
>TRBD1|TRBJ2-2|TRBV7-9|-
TGTGCCAGCAGCTCCCCGACAGGGGTCACCGGGGAGCTGTTTTTT
CASSSPTGVTGELFF
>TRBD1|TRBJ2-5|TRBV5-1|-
TGCGCCAGCAGCTTGTTACAGGGGAGAGGAGAGACCCAGTACTTC
CASSLLQGRGETQYF
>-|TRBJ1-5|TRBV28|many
TGTGCCAGCAGTTTATTCCTGACGGAACAGCCCCAGCATTTT
CASSLFLTEQPQHF
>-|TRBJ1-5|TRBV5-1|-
TGCGCCAGCAGCGCCGACGATCGCAATCAGCCCCAGCATTTT
CASSADDRNQPQHF
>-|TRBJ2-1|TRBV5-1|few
TGCGCCAGCAGCTTGGGGGGCGCCGCTCTCTCTGAGCAGTTCTTC
CASSLGGAALSEQFF
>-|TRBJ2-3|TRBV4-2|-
TGTGCCAGCAGCCAAGAACGGCGGGGCGCCCCCGGTACGCAGTATTTT
CASSQERRGAPGTQYF
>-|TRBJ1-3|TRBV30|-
TGTGCCTGGAGTGTTGCCGGGACACACTCTGGAAACACCATATATTTT
CAWSVAGTHSGNTIYF
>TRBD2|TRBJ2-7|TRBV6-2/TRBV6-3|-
TGTGCCAGCAGTTACGACAGCGGGGGTATCTACGAGCAGTACTTC
CASSYDSGGIYEQYF
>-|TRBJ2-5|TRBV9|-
TGTGCCAGCAGCGTAGGAAGCGGAGCCCTGGAGACCCAGTACTTC
CASSVGSGALETQYF
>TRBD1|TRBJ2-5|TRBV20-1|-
TGCAGTGGGGGATCGGGGGGACAGGGGTTTGGAGAGACCCAGTACTTC
CSGGSGGQGFGETQYF
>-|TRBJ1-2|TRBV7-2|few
TGTGCCAGCAGCTTAGTCCAGAAGGGGTTCTATGGCTACACCTTC
CASSLVQKGFYGYTF
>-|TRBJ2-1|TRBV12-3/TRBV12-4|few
TGTGCCAGCGGGGTCGGAGGCTTTAACATGAATGAGCAGTTCTTC
CASGVGGFNMNEQFF
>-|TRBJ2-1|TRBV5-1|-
TGCGCCAGCAGCTTGGACCTAGCTTCCTACAATGAGCAGTTCTTC
CASSLDLASYNEQFF
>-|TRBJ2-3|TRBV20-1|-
TGCAGTGCTACTACAGGGATGAGAGATACGCAGTATTTT
CSATTGMRDTQYF
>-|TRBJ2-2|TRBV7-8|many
TGTGCCAGCAGCTTAATCGGGGAGCTGTTTTTT
CASSLIGELFF
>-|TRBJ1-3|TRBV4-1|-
TGCGCCAGCAGCCAAGTGGGGCAGGGGACCGGAAACACCATATATTTT
CASSQVGQGTGNTIYF